This passage covers 31 T cell receptor beta chains from one sample sequenced in a study of tumor-infiltrating lymphocytes in primary liver carcinoma. Production of TCR beta cDNA used roughly 0.55 ug total RNA together with a constant-region primer. For TCR beta, libraries were produced by three nested multiplex PCR rounds using slightly modified ARM-PCR. A C-beta reverse primer and TRBV1-TRBV30 forward primers served in each of the first two PCR rounds, at ten to eleven cycles apiece. TCRdb re-analysed the multiplex PCR reads in MiXCR, keeping a single row per CDR3 protein. This table has roughly 49,000 distinct CDR3 sequences, over 75% appearing once. Joint extraction of RNA and DNA used roughly 19-32 mg of bulk tissue that was unsorted. The sample consisted of liver tumor tissue from sampling region 5. Subset denoted: tumor region T5, tumor centre. Every receptor here comes from a man aged 35-49 years with primary liver carcinoma and hepatitis B virus infection.

With respect to this clonotype: Sequence at one end of the junction differs from germline and may be a read error. The chain recombines TRBV5-1 with TRBJ2-1; 9 nucleotides agree with TRBD2. This CDR3 spans 15 amino acids. From germline, CDR1 is SGHRS and CDR2 YFSETQ. DNA for the CDR3: TGCGCCAACAGCCCTTCCAGCGGGAGGAGCTTTGAGCAGTTCTTC. This gives the protein CANSPSSGRSFEQFF.

A note on this clonotype: Mismatch with germline at one junction end may stem from a read error. V gene TRBV6-2 or TRBV6-3 combines with J gene TRBJ2-5, with 7 bases matching TRBD1. The CDR3 extends over 15 amino acids. The germline V gene has CDR1 MNHEY and CDR2 SVGEGT. CDR3 region: CASSAPTGTQETRYF. CDR3 sequence (DNA): TGTGCGAGCAGTGCCCCGACAGGGACCCAAGAGACCCGGTACTTC.

In regard to this clonotype: Since no conserved phenylalanine or tryptophan closes the CDR3, a read error is the likely cause. The DNA is omitted, as the CDR3 cannot be located on it reliably, and the CDR3 follows TCRdb's listing. V and J are TRBV29-1 and TRBJ2-7; the table assigns TRBD2, which was not confirmed against the DNA. The CDR3 numbers 15 amino acids, ends counted. Germline V gene lookup returns CDR1 SQVTM and CDR2 ANQGSEA. The CDR3 loop is CSVEDPGGSSYEKYS.

Comments on this clonotype: An end of the junction does not agree with germline; a read error may underlie this. The chain joins TRBV12-3 or TRBV12-4 to TRBJ1-4; D gene uncertain. This CDR3 is built from 13 residues. CDR3 sequence: CASSLMGNEKLFF. DNA for the CDR3: TGTGCCAGTAGTTTGATGGGAAACGAAAAACTGTTTTTT.

With regard to this clonotype: At one end the junction does not follow the germline gene, possibly because of a read error. The chain combines TRBV6-2 or TRBV6-3 with TRBJ2-2; D possibly corresponds to TRBD1 (7 bases). Germline lookup yields CDR1 MNHEY and CDR2 SVGEGT. CDR3 size: 15 residues. The CDR3 coding sequence is TGTGCCAGCACACCCAGGGGGGCGAACAACGGGGAGCTGTTTTTT. It is translated as CASTPRGANNGELFF.

As regards this clonotype: Given the absence of the conserved phenylalanine or tryptophan at the CDR3 end, a read error is likely. The genes are TRBV5-1 and TRBJ1-4, with unresolved D. Germline CDR1 and CDR2: SGHRS and YFSETQ. This CDR3 is built from 15 residues. Written as DNA, the CDR3 is TGCGCCAGCAGCTTGGATGGCCGACCGAATGAAGAACTGTTTCTT. Translation gives CASSLDGRPNEELFL.

A note on this clonotype: One end of the junction fails to match germline, which may point to a read error. The chain is built from TRBV11-1 and TRBJ2-7, with a possible D match to TRBD1 (7 bases). This CDR3 region has 13 residues. From germline, CDR1 is SGHAT and CDR2 FQDESV (reference sequence). CDR3 DNA: TGTGCTAGCAGGGGGGTTCGATCCTACGAGCAGTACTTC. Translation gives CASRGVRSYEQYF. The whole variable domain, remainder taken from reference TRBV11-1 and TRBJ2-7, is EAEVAQSPRYKITEKSQAVAFWCDPISGHATLYWYRQILGQGPELLVQFQDESVVDDSQLPKDRFSAERLKGVDSTLKIQPAELGDSAMYLCASRGVRSYEQYFGPGTRLTVT.

Comments on this clonotype: Germline is not matched at one junction end, which may reflect a read error. This sequence joins TRBV10-2 and TRBJ2-3; possible D gene TRBD2, 6 bases. The CDR3 consists of 13 residues. The germline gives CDR1 WSHSY, CDR2 SAAADI. The CDR3 nucleotides are TGCGCCAGTAGTGTTCTCCCTAGCGAAGCGCAGTATTTT. Its protein product is CASSVLPSEAQYF.

As regards this clonotype: At one of its ends the junction is not consistent with the germline gene, which may arise from a read error. This sequence joins TRBV7-8 and TRBJ2-7; D ambiguous. CDR1 is SGHVS, CDR2 FQNEAQ, per germline. This CDR3 is 11 amino acids long. The chain's CDR3 is CASCLSYEDYF. For the CDR3, the DNA is TGTGCCAGCTGCTTATCCTACGAGGATTACTTC.

V usage is TRBV4-1 and J usage is TRBJ2-3, with 7 bases fitting TRBD1. V gave up 4 bases and J gave up 5 bases; unmatched junction bases: 12. Germline-derived CDR1 and CDR2 are MGHRA and YSYEKL. This CDR3 spans 16 amino acids. The CDR3 DNA is TGCGCCAGCAGCCCTTCGACAGGGACATGTGGAGATACGCAGTATTTT. Protein sequence: CASSPSTGTCGDTQYF.

Comment on this clonotype: As the CDR3 is not closed by the conserved phenylalanine or tryptophan, this likely results from a read error. The chain is built from TRBV11-2 and TRBJ2-1, with D tentatively TRBD2 (5 bases). Germline CDR1 reads SGHAT; CDR2 reads FQNNGV. The CDR3 covers 14 residues. The CDR3 nucleotides are TGTACCAGCAGTACTAGAGGGTTCTACAATGTGCAGTTCATC. It encodes CTSSTRGFYNVQFI.

The rearrangement joins TRBV29-1 to TRBJ1-5, with 7 bases lining up with TRBD1. Germline-derived CDR1 and CDR2 are SQVTM and ANQGSEA. The CDR3 contains 14 residues. J lost 7 bases, V lost 7 bases, and 13 bases had no gene match. CDR3 sequence: CSARAGTEDQPQHF. The DNA of the CDR3 is TGCAGCGCCCGAGCGGGGACAGAGGACCAGCCCCAGCATTTT.

A word on this clonotype: A read error may produce the germline difference seen at one junction end. This rearrangement joins TRBV6-1 to TRBJ2-5; TRBD2 aligns across 7 bases. The CDR3 length is 16 residues. Looked up from germline, CDR1 is MNHNS and CDR2 is SASEGT. In nucleotides, the CDR3 is TGTGCCAGCAGTGAATATAGAGCGGGGCCTCAAGAGATCCAGTACTTC. Translated: CASSEYRAGPQEIQYF.

Turning to this clonotype: Without the conserved terminal phenylalanine or tryptophan, this CDR3 likely stems from a read error. V is TRBV6-2 or TRBV6-3 and J is TRBJ2-6; tentatively, D is TRBD2 (6 bases). This CDR3 region has 16 residues. The V end was cut by 2 bases, the J end by 4 bases, with 12 bases between. Germline V gene data show CDR1 as MNHEY and CDR2 as SVGEGT. This CDR3 reads CASSYAGLSGANVLTS. The CDR3 DNA sequence: TGTGCCAGCAGTTACGCGGGACTCTCCGGGGCCAACGTCCTGACTTCC.

This clonotype is labeled as large. The rearrangement uses TRBV11-3 and TRBJ2-3; D may be TRBD1 or TRBD2 (5 bases each). Trimming removed 5 bases from V and 2 bases from J, with 14 bases in between. CDR3 length equals 15 residues. The V gene's germline CDR1 is SGHNT and CDR2 YENEEA. CDR3 amino acids: CASSPGGGPTDTQYF. CDR3 sequence (DNA): TGTGCCAGCAGCCCCGGTGGGGGTCCCACAGATACGCAGTATTTT.

Details on this clonotype: At one boundary the junction diverges from the germline segment, which might be a read error. V and J are TRBV12-3 or TRBV12-4 and TRBJ2-7, with TRBD2 identical over 7 bases. The CDR3 is 16 amino acids. CDR3 amino acids: CASSSRTRRLYGKQYF. DNA of the CDR3: TGTGCTAGCAGTTCCAGGACTAGAAGGCTATATGGCAAGCAGTACTTC.

The count of this clonotype is one. The CDR3 carries no conserved terminal phenylalanine or tryptophan, so it likely arises from a read error. The chain recombines TRBV11-2 with TRBJ1-5, with a tentative D call TRBD1 (5 bases). The CDR3 has 16 residues. V was pared by 5 bases and J by 4 bases, with 18 bases between. Germline CDR1 is SGHAT and CDR2 is FQNNGV. In DNA, the CDR3 is TGTGCCAGCAGCCTAAGTGGGGGACTGACGAATCAGCCCCAGCATTTG. This sequence encodes CASSLSGGLTNQPQHL.

This clonotype turned up a few times. A read error may explain this, as a much larger clone is one base away. The genes are TRBV7-3 and TRBJ1-1, with TRBD1 identical over 8 bases. The CDR3 loop spans 14 amino acids. CDR1 SGHTA and CDR2 FQGTGA come from the germline V gene. CDR3 residues: CASSPNRGQAEVFF. The CDR3 coding sequence is TGTGCCAGCAGCCCTAACCGGGGACAGGCTGAAGTTTTCTTT.

Points on this clonotype: Sequence at one end of the junction differs from germline and may be a read error. The chain couples TRBV11-3 to TRBJ2-3, with D unresolved. From germline, CDR1 is SGHNT and CDR2 YENEEA. The CDR3 is made up of 12 amino acids. CDR3 region: CTSSLDIDPQYF. CDR3 bases: TGTACCAGCAGCTTAGATATAGATCCGCAGTATTTT.

With respect to this clonotype: The conserved phenylalanine or tryptophan is not found at the CDR3 terminus, so this likely reflects a read error. CDR3 region: CASSLRVGANSYNEQFL. The DNA of the CDR3 is TGTGCCAGCAGCTTAAGGGTAGGCGCTAACTCCTACAATGAGCAGTTCTTA. The chain uses TRBV11-3 and TRBJ2-1, with D hard to call. Trimming removed 2 bases at V and 0 bases at J, with 14 bases between. The germline V gene encodes CDR1 SGHNT and CDR2 YENEEA. The CDR3 is 17 amino acids.

In the case of this clonotype: At one of its ends the junction is not consistent with the germline gene, which may arise from a read error. For the CDR3, the DNA is TGTGCCAACAGCCAAGAGAGGCTCGAGGCAGGGGGCTGGGGGCAGTACTTC. Translation gives CANSQERLEAGGWGQYF. The chain employs TRBV4-2 and TRBJ2-7; 8 nucleotides agree with TRBD1. The CDR3 spans 17 residues. CDR1 LGHNA and CDR2 YNFKEQ come from the germline V gene.

In the case of this clonotype: Its ends do not fully match the called genes, so a read error is possible. The chain joins TRBV28 to TRBJ2-5; no firm D call. The CDR3 runs 13 residues. Germline CDR1 reads MDHEN; CDR2 reads SYDVKM. CDR3 in amino acids: CASRRQGPEIQYF. The CDR3 DNA follows: TGTGCGAGCCGCCGACAAGGCCCAGAGATCCAGTATTTC.

On this clonotype itself: Its ends do not fully match the called genes, so a read error is possible. The chain uses TRBV5-5 and TRBJ1-2; D perhaps matches TRBD1 (5 bases). From germline, CDR1 is SGHKS and CDR2 YYEKEE (reference sequence). This CDR3 has 13 amino acids. Here the CDR3 reads CVSRVPGPSDYTF. The CDR3 region has the DNA TGTGTCAGCAGGGTGCCGGGACCTTCTGACTACACCTTC.

On this clonotype itself: A read error may account for a junction end that differs from germline. The chain has TRBV5-1 and TRBJ2-1, with D perhaps matching TRBD2 (6 bases). CDR1 is SGHRS, CDR2 YFSETQ, per germline. This CDR3 has 14 amino acids. The CDR3 DNA sequence: TGCGACAGCAGCACCAGGACTACCTACAATGTGCAGTTCTTC. This gives the protein CDSSTRTTYNVQFF.

Concerning this clonotype: Just one base apart from a much larger clone, this may be a read error. The rearrangement links TRBV7-9 to TRBJ1-2; TRBD1 might be the D (5 bases). Trimming cost V 1 base and J 4 bases, with 19 bases left between them. Germline lookup yields CDR1 SEHNR and CDR2 FQNEAQ (reference sequence). The CDR3 is 17 residues long. The CDR3 reads CASSLEFGKGPGYGYTF. CDR3 DNA: TGTGCCAGCAGCTTAGAATTCGGCAAGGGGCCTGGCTATGGCTACACCTTC.

Points on this clonotype: This CDR3 fails to terminate in the conserved phenylalanine or tryptophan, so it likely reflects a read error. The chain links TRBV7-9 to TRBJ1-4, with no clear D. Per germline, CDR1 SEHNR and CDR2 FQNEAQ (reference sequence). V was trimmed by 0 bases and J by 5 bases, leaving 7 bases between them. This CDR3 has 14 amino acids. The CDR3 loop reads CASSLADQNEKLFS. CDR3 bases: TGTGCCAGCAGCTTAGCTGACCAGAATGAAAAACTGTTTTCT.

In the case of this clonotype: A read error may produce the germline difference seen at one junction end. CDR3 sequence reads: CGVIPDTLGQPQHF. DNA for the CDR3: TGCGGCGTTATTCCCGACACCCTGGGGCAGCCCCAGCATTTT. The V and J genes are TRBV29-1 and TRBJ1-5; D not certain. Germline V gene data show CDR1 as SQVTM and CDR2 as ANQGSEA. The CDR3 runs 14 residues.

This clonotype appeared once. The V call is TRBV29-1, the J call TRBJ1-2; TRBD1 is a possible D gene (5 bases). The germline gives CDR1 SQVTM, CDR2 ANQGSEA. The CDR3 covers 14 residues. The germline V and J ends were trimmed by 6 bases and 5 bases, with 19 bases remaining between them. This chain's CDR3 is CSVHGIRGEYGYTF. In DNA form, the CDR3 reads TGCAGCGTCCACGGCATAAGGGGAGAGTATGGCTACACCTTC.

This chain joins TRBV5-1 and TRBJ1-1; D is unresolved. The CDR3 is 15 residues long. From germline, CDR1 is SGHRS and CDR2 YFSETQ. Trimming took 8 bases from V and 2 from J, leaving 19 bases between them. CDR3 residues: CASSALVGSNTEAFF. The CDR3, as DNA: TGCGCCAGTAGCGCCTTGGTAGGGAGCAACACTGAAGCTTTCTTT.

This chain links TRBV6-1 with TRBJ2-3, with no clear D. The V gene's germline CDR1 is MNHNS and CDR2 SASEGT. There are 13 residues in the CDR3. Deletions cut 10 bases from V and 5 bases from J, with 16 bases between. Here the CDR3 DNA reads TGTGCCATGACATCGGGCTACATAGATACGCAGTATTTT. Translated, it gives CAMTSGYIDTQYF.

The chain uses TRBV6-2 or TRBV6-3 and TRBJ2-6; D not certain. CDR1 and CDR2 from the germline V gene are MNHEY and SVGEGT. V lost 6 bases and J 0 bases, leaving 3 bases between the germline ends. The CDR3 is 13 residues long. The CDR3 sequence: CASSLSGANVLTF. The CDR3 DNA sequence: TGTGCCAGCAGCCTCTCTGGGGCCAACGTCCTGACTTTC.